This T cell receptor (beta chain) appears in the sequencing data of a study of cytomegalovirus exposure and HLA in healthy donors. Study details: In an earlier analysis, 117 million unique TCR beta sequences were found from about 180 million T cells. Findings and limits, study-wide: Using the classifier, cytomegalovirus status was reportedly diagnosed with high specificity and sensitivity. Upon later analysis, TCR association rates were observed to vary by HLA locus, being highest for DRB1 and lowest for HLA-C. There were some public TCRs occurring in many donors, but most TCR sequences were rare.

As to this clone: What it binds is unknown.

PCR primers comprised 60 Vbeta and 13 Jbeta primers. Using immunoSEQ multiplex PCR, the repertoire was profiled, and TCRdb retains in-frame clones only, with some absent. Found here are 170,000 or so clones, 84% of them singletons; the top ten hold under 5%. Germline V gene lookup returns CDR1 ENHRY and CDR2 SYGVKD. The CDR3 totals 14 residues. V was cut by 10 bases and J by 0 bases, with 16 bases left in between. This receptor was obtained from a young man in good health and CMV-seronegative. The chain recombines TRBV10-3 with TRBJ2-7; a possible D gene is TRBD1 (5 bases). The sample taken for sequencing was PBMCs. DNA for the CDR3: TGTGCCACCCTTGACAGTTACCTCTCCTACGAGCAGTACTTC. This encodes CATLDSYLSYEQYF.